The entry below gives a single TCR beta chain sequence along with its context. According to the study, genomic DNA was the template for TCR beta VDJ and CDR3 profiling. Each CDR3 protein is one row after TCRdb ran MiXCR on the reads. Of 200,000 or so distinct CDR3 sequences listed, 64% are singletons. The CDR3 has 12 amino acids. V lost 9 bases to trimming and J lost 0 bases, with 6 bases between them. In germline, CDR1 is KGHDR, CDR2 SFDVKD. The data are from a study of CD8+CD57+ T cells in acquired aplastic anemia. Overall study context: On average, sorted CD4+ and CD8+ cells gave roughly 3 ug of DNA.

Sample: sorted CD4+, CD8+, or CD8+CD57+ T cells (not recorded which) from PBMCs. This sequence originates from a human donor with severe aplastic anemia or a healthy control (not recorded which). The gene calls are TRBV24-1 and TRBJ2-3; D unresolved. The CDR3 nucleotides are TGTGCCACCCAAAGCAGCACAGATACGCAGTATTTT. It is translated as CATQSSTDTQYF.